Below are 17 T cell receptor beta chains sequenced from a single sample in a study of blood T cell repertoires in COVID-19 (dated by TCRdb to the early 2020s). Preparation of the library involved the immunoSEQ multiplex PCR assay. The clones in this table, taken by TCRdb from immuneACCESS, are in-frame only. Not every clone is retained; where verified, under half of the shortfall comes from an unresolved V gene, and the cause of the rest is unknown. Recorded for this sample are around 250,000 clones; around 80% of them occurred a single time. Together, the top ten hold roughly 8.6% of the sample. What was sequenced was peripheral blood. The receptors stem from a man aged 35 to 55 with active or convalescent COVID-19.

V gene TRBV4-3 combines with J gene TRBJ1-1, with D uncertain. This CDR3 contains 15 residues. The germline V gene encodes CDR1 LGHNA and CDR2 YSLEER. Trimming removed 0 bases from V and 0 bases from J, with 8 bases in between. The CDR3 protein is CASSQDVGMNTEAFF. Written as DNA, the CDR3 is TGCGCCAGCAGCCAAGATGTGGGCATGAACACTGAAGCTTTCTTT.

The chain combines TRBV14 with TRBJ2-2; D is uncertain. This CDR3 spans 14 amino acids. Germline CDR1 SGHDN, CDR2 FVKESK. V was cut by 1 base and J by 2 bases, with 5 bases left in between. The CDR3 loop is CASSQVSNTGELFF. The CDR3 DNA sequence: TGTGCCAGCAGCCAAGTTAGTAACACCGGGGAGCTGTTTTTT.

This clone was observed once. The chain carries TRBV6-8 and TRBJ2-5, with 7 bases matching TRBD1. The junction had 1 base not matched to a gene; V was cut back by 0 bases and J by 3 bases. Germline loops: CDR1 MNHGY, CDR2 SAAAGT. The CDR3 sequence is 14 residues long. The CDR3 protein is CASSYSTGKETQYF. CDR3 nucleotide sequence: TGTGCCAGCAGTTACTCGACAGGGAAAGAGACCCAGTACTTC.

The CDR3 reads CASSPDRDPRGYTF. CDR3 in DNA: TGTGCCAGCAGTCCCGACAGGGATCCGCGGGGCTACACCTTC. The chain joins TRBV28 to TRBJ1-2; 7 bases are a match to TRBD1. Trimming removed 5 bases from V and 8 bases from J; junction bases left unmatched: 11. Germline V lookup: CDR1 MDHEN, CDR2 SYDVKM. The CDR3 is 14 residues long.

The chain joins TRBV5-1 to TRBJ2-5, with TRBD2 as a possible D gene (5 bases). Germline V lookup: CDR1 SGHRS, CDR2 YFSETQ. V lost 4 bases and J lost 5, with 15 bases in between. The CDR3 loop spans 14 amino acids. Here the CDR3 reads CASSIGGSSETQYF. CDR3 DNA sequence: TGCGCCAGCAGCATCGGAGGAAGTAGCGAGACCCAGTACTTC.

The V and J genes are TRBV5-6 and TRBJ2-3; D remains ambiguous. Germline-derived CDR1 and CDR2 are SGHDT and YYEEEE. V gave up 0 bases and J gave up 1 base, with 3 bases separating them. The CDR3 is 13 residues long. The chain's CDR3 is CASSLAGTDTQYF. The CDR3 DNA reads TGTGCCAGCAGCTTGGCAGGCACAGATACGCAGTATTTT.

This chain links TRBV18 with TRBJ2-3; 10 bases fit TRBD2. Germline lookup yields CDR1 KGHSH and CDR2 LQKENI. This CDR3 is 17 amino acids long. J gave up 4 bases and V 0 bases, and 7 bases lay outside the gene matches. The CDR3 coding sequence is TGTGCCAGCTCACCACCTGGAGCGGGAGGGCGGGCAGATACGCAGTATTTT. Residues: CASSPPGAGGRADTQYF.

The chain is built from TRBV6-1 and TRBJ2-5; TRBD2 might be the D (8 bases). In germline, CDR1 is MNHNS, CDR2 SASEGT. The CDR3 spans 18 residues. V gave up 0 bases and J gave up 5 bases, with 22 bases separating them. Written as DNA, the CDR3 is TGTGCCAGCAGTGAAGCGGAACTAGCGGAAGGGGGCTGGGAGACCCAGTACTTC. This gives the protein CASSEAELAEGGWETQYF.

The V gene is TRBV5-5, the J gene TRBJ2-1, with 9 bases aligning to TRBD1. The J segment lost 4 bases and the V segment lost 4 bases, leaving 9 bases of the junction unmatched. CDR1 and CDR2 (germline): SGHKS, YYEKEE (reference sequence). The CDR3 runs 16 residues. CDR3: CASSPRIGTGYNEQFF. The DNA for the CDR3 is TGTGCCAGCAGCCCCCGCATCGGGACAGGGTACAATGAGCAGTTCTTC.

This sequence joins TRBV24-1 and TRBJ2-1; TRBD2 agrees at 13 bases. This CDR3 has 16 residues. Germline trimming cut 4 bases from V and 5 bases from J; bases unmatched to any gene: 4. Per the germline V gene, CDR1 is KGHDR and CDR2 is SFDVKD. The CDR3 is CATSDLTSGGHNEQFF. The CDR3 nucleotides are TGTGCCACCAGTGACCTGACTAGCGGGGGGCACAATGAGCAGTTCTTC.

This clone showed up just a few times. The chain employs TRBV12-3 or TRBV12-4 and TRBJ1-1; 7 bases fit TRBD1. The junction had 2 bases not matched to a gene; V was cut back by 6 bases and J by 1 base. The CDR3 is 13 residues long. In nucleotides, the CDR3 is TGTGCCAGCAGCCGGACAGGGAACACTGAAGCTTTCTTT. The encoded protein is CASSRTGNTEAFF.

The DNA of the CDR3 is TGTGCCAGCAGGGGACTAGCGGGAGGAGGAGAGACCCAGTACTTC. It yields the protein CASRGLAGGGETQYF. This rearrangement joins TRBV6-5 to TRBJ2-5; 15 positions agree with TRBD2. Per germline, CDR1 MNHEY and CDR2 SVGAGI. V was pared by 6 bases and J by 4 bases, with 3 bases of the junction left unmatched. This CDR3 region has 15 residues.

The gene calls are TRBV27 and TRBJ1-5, with D possibly being TRBD1 (6 bases). Germline assignment: CDR1 MNHEY and CDR2 SMNVEV (reference sequence). CDR3 length: 13 residues. Deletions cut 5 bases from V and 14 bases from J, with 19 bases between. CDR3 sequence (DNA): TGTGCCAGCAGTCAACAGGGACTACGCGGCGAGCATTTT. This encodes CASSQQGLRGEHF.

Concerning this clone itself: At one end the junction does not follow the germline gene, possibly because of a read error. V gene TRBV30 combines with J gene TRBJ2-4; 8 bases agree with TRBD1. The CDR3 loop spans 13 amino acids. The V gene's germline CDR1 is GTSNPN and CDR2 SVGIG (reference sequence). For the CDR3, the DNA is TGTGCCTGGAGTGCGTCTCCAGGGGGCGAGATAAGCTTC. Its translation: CAWSASPGGEISF. The variable domain in full, completed from reference TRBV30 and TRBJ2-4, reads SQTIHQWPATLVQPVGSPLSLECTVEGTSNPNLYWYRQAAGRGLQLLFYSVGIGQISSEVPQNLSASRPQDRQFILSSKKLLLSDSGFYLCAWSASPGGEISFGAGTRLSVL.

The genes are TRBV19 and TRBJ2-1, with unresolved D. V was clipped by 5 bases and J by 4 bases, with 15 bases between them. The CDR3 loop spans 15 amino acids. Germline V lookup: CDR1 LNHDA, CDR2 SQIVND (reference sequence). The CDR3 sequence: CASSVPGTLYNEQFF. The DNA for the CDR3 is TGTGCCAGTAGTGTACCGGGTACCCTATACAATGAGCAGTTCTTC.

This clone was seen once. This chain connects TRBV5-1 to TRBJ1-1; TRBD1 matches at 9 bases. The J segment lost 5 bases and the V segment lost 0 bases, leaving 5 bases of the junction unmatched. There are 15 residues in the CDR3. In germline, CDR1 is SGHRS, CDR2 YFSETQ. The CDR3 spells CASSLDGGTGTEAFF. Here the CDR3 DNA reads TGCGCCAGCAGCTTGGATGGGGGGACAGGGACTGAAGCTTTCTTT. Drawing the rest from reference TRBV5-1 and TRBJ1-1, the complete variable domain is KAGVTQTPRYLIKTRGQQVTLSCSPISGHRSVSWYQQTPGQGLQFLFEYFSETQRNKGNFPGRFSGRQFSNSRSEMNVSTLELGDSALYLCASSLDGGTGTEAFFGQGTRLTVV.

This clone appeared a few times. The genes are TRBV19 and TRBJ1-6; no definite D call. The CDR3 totals 15 residues. Trimming shortened V by 8 bases and J by 0 bases, and 11 bases separated the two germline ends. CDR1 and CDR2 (germline): LNHDA, SQIVND (reference sequence). DNA for the CDR3: TGTGCCAGTCAAAGAATAGACTCCTATAATTCACCCCTCCACTTT. Its protein product is CASQRIDSYNSPLHF.